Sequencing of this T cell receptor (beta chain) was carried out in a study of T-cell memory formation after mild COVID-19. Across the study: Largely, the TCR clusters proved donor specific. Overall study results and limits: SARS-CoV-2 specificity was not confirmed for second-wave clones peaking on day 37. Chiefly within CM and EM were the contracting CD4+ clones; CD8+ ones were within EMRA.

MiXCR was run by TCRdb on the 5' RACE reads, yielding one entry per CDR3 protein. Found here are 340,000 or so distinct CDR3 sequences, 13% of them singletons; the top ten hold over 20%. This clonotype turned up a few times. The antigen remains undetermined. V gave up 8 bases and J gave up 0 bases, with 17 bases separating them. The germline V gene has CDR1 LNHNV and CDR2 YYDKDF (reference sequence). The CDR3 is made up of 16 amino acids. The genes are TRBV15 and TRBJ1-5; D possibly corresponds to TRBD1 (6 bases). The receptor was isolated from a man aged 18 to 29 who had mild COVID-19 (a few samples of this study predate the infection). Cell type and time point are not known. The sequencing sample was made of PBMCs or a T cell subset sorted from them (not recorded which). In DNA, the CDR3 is TGTGCCACCCGGGGCCCGGGACACATTAGCAATCAGCCCCAGCATTTT. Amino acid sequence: CATRGPGHISNQPQHF. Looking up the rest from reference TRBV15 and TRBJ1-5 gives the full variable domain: DAMVIQNPRYQVTQFGKPVTLSCSQTLNHNVMYWYQQKSSQAPKLLFHYYDKDFNNEADTPDNFQSRRPNTSFCFLDIRSPGLGDTAMYLCATRGPGHISNQPQHFGDGTRLSIL.